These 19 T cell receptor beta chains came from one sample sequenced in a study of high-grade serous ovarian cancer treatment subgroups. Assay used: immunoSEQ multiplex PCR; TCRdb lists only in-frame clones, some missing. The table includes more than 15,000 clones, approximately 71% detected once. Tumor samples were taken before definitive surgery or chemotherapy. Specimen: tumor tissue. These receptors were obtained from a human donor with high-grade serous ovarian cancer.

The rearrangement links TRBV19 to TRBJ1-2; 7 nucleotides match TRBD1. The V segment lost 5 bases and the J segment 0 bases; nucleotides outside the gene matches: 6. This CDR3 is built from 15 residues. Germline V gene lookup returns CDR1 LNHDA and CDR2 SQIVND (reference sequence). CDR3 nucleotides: TGTGCCAGTAGTCGAGGGGGCGCAGCTAACTATGGCTACACCTTC. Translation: CASSRGGAANYGYTF.

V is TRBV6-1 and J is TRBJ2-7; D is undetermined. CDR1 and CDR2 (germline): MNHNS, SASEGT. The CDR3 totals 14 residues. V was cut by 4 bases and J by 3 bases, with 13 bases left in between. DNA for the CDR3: TGTGCCAGCAGTGGATCGGACGGATACTACGAGCAGTACTTC. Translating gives CASSGSDGYYEQYF.

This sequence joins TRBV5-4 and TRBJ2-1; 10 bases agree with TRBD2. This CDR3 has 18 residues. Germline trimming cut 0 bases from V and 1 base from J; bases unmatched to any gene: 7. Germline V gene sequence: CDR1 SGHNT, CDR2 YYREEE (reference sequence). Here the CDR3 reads CASSLEAAGGPSYNEQFF. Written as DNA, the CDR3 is TGTGCCAGCAGCTTGGAGGCAGCGGGGGGGCCTTCCTACAATGAGCAGTTCTTC.

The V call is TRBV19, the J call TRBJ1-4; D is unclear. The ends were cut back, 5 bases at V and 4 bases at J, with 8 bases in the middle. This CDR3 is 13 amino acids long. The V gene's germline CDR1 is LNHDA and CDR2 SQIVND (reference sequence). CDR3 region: CASSPRHNEKLFF. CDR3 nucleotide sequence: TGTGCCAGTAGTCCACGCCATAATGAAAAACTGTTTTTT.

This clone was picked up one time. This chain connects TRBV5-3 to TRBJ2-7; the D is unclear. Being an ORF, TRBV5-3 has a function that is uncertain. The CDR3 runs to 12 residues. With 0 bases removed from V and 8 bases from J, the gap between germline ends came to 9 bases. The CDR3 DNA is TGTGCCAGAAGCTTGGACCAGGCTAAGCAGTACTTC. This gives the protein CARSLDQAKQYF.

The chain's CDR3 is CAISESGNTEAFF. The DNA for the CDR3 is TGTGCCATCAGTGAGTCGGGGAACACTGAAGCTTTCTTT. The chain carries TRBV10-3 and TRBJ1-1; no firm D call. V was pared by 0 bases and J by 1 base, with 3 bases between. This CDR3 is 13 amino acids long. The V gene's germline CDR1 is ENHRY and CDR2 SYGVKD.

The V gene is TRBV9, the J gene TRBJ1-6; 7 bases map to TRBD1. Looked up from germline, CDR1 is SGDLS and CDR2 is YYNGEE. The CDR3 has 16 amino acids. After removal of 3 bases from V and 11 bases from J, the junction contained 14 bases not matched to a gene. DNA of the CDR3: TGTGCCAGCAGCGGTAGTGACAGGGCTGGACCTCCACCCCTCCACTTT. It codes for CASSGSDRAGPPPLHF.

CDR3 loop: CASSPRVEQPQHF. In DNA form, the CDR3 reads TGTGCCAGCAGCCCGCGGGTAGAGCAGCCCCAGCATTTT. The rearrangement uses TRBV7-2 and TRBJ1-5; D not certain. CDR3 length equals 13 residues. The ends were cut back, 5 bases at V and 7 bases at J, with 12 bases in the middle. Germline V gene sequence: CDR1 SGHTA, CDR2 FQGNSA.

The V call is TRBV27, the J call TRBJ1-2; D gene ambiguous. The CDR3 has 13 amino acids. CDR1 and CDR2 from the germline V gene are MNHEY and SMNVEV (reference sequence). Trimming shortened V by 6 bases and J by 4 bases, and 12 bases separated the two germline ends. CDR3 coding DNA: TGTGCCAGCAGGCCCCCTTGGGGCTATGGCTACACCTTC. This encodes CASRPPWGYGYTF.

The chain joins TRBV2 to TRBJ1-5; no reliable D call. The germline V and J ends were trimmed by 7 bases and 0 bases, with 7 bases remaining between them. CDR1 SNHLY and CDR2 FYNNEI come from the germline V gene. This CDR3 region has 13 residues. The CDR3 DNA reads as TGTGCCAGCACCGCAGATAGCAATCAGCCCCAGCATTTT. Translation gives CASTADSNQPQHF.

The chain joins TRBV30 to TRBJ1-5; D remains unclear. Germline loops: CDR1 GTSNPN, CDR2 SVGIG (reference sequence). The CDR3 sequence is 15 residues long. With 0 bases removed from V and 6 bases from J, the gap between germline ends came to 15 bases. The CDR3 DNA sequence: TGTGCCTGGAGTGTCATAGTGGGTTTGGGTCAGCCCCAGCATTTT. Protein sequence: CAWSVIVGLGQPQHF.

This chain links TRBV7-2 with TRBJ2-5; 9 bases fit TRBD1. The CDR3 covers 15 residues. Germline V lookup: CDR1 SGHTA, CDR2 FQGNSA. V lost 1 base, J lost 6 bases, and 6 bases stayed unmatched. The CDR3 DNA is TGTGCCAGCAGCTTAGACAGGGGGCTATCAAAGACCCAGTACTTC. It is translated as CASSLDRGLSKTQYF.

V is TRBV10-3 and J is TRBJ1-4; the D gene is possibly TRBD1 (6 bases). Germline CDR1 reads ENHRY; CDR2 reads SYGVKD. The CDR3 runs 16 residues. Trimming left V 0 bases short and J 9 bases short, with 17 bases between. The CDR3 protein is CAISESGPGHRQKLFF. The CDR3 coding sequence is TGTGCCATCAGTGAGTCGGGCCCGGGACACCGGCAAAAACTGTTTTTT.

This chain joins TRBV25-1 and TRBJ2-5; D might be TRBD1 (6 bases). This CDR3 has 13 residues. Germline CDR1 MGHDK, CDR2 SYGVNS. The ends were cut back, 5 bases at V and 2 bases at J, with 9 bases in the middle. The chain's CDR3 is CASSRTAQETQYF. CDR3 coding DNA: TGTGCCAGCAGTCGGACAGCACAAGAGACCCAGTACTTC.

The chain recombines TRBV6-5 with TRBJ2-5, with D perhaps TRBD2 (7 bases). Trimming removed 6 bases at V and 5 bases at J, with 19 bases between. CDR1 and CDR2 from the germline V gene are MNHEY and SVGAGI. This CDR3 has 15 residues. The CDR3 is CASSTPGRGGETQYF. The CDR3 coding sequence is TGTGCCAGCAGCACCCCCGGCAGGGGAGGGGAGACCCAGTACTTC.

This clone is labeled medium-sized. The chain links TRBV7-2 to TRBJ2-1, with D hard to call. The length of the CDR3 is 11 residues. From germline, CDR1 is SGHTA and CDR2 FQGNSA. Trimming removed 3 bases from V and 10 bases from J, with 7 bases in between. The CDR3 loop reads CASSFLGEQFF. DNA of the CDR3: TGTGCCAGCAGCTTCCTGGGAGAGCAGTTCTTC.

The CDR3 DNA reads TGTGCCAGCAGCGAATACAGGGTCAATCAGCCCCAGCATTTT. The encoded protein is CASSEYRVNQPQHF. This rearrangement joins TRBV5-6 to TRBJ1-5, with D possibly being TRBD1 (6 bases). The V gene's germline CDR1 is SGHDT and CDR2 YYEEEE. This CDR3 has 14 amino acids. V shed 4 bases and J shed 3 bases, with 11 bases lying between them.

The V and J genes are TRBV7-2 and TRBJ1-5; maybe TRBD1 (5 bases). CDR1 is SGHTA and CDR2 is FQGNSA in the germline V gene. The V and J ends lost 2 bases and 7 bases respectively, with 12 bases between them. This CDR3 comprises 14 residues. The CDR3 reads CASSLSGTGQPQHF. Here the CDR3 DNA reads TGTGCCAGCAGCTTAAGTGGTACAGGACAGCCCCAGCATTTT.

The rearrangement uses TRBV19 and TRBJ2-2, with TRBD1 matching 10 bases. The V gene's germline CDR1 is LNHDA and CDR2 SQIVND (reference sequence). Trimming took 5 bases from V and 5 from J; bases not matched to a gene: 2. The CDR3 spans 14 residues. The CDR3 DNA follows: TGTGCCAGTAGTTGGACAGGGGGGACCGGGGAGCTGTTTTTT. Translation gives CASSWTGGTGELFF. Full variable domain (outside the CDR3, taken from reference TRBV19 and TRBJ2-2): DGGITQSPKYLFRKEGQNVTLSCEQNLNHDAMYWYRQDPGQGLRLIYYSQIVNDFQKGDIAEGYSVSREKKESFPLTVTSAQKNPTAFYLCASSWTGGTGELFFGEGSRLTVL.